The clone carrying this T cell receptor beta chain was counted many times. The CDR3 loop spans 14 amino acids. Deletions cut 1 base from V and 5 bases from J, with 9 bases between. Germline V lookup: CDR1 SGHTA, CDR2 FQGNSA. TCRdb fed the RT-PCR reads into MiXCR, producing one record per CDR3 protein. The table lists about 680,000 distinct CDR3 sequences, 14% of them singletons. The sample comprised memory CD4+ T cells from blood. This TCR came from a female donor in good health, serving as a healthy control. The chain is built from TRBV7-2 and TRBJ1-5, with D unclear. The CDR3 DNA is TGTGCCAGCAGCTTAGACCGGAGCTATCAGCCCCAGCATTTT. Translated: CASSLDRSYQPQHF.